The next 18 T cell receptor beta chains were all read from a single sample in a study of response to subunit inactivated influenza vaccine. TCRdb reprocessed the RT-PCR reads via MiXCR and lists one record per CDR3 protein. The sample yields under 200,000 distinct CDR3 sequences, approximately 12% seen once. This material consisted of CD8+ T cells sorted from PBMCs, taken about 23 months after vaccination. The receptors shown here come from a man aged 45-69 years who received an inactivated influenza vaccine.

This sequence joins TRBV10-2 and TRBJ2-3; no reliable D call. The germline CDR1 and CDR2 sequences are WSHSY and SAAADI. This CDR3 spans 16 amino acids. V dropped 0 bases and J dropped 1 base, with 11 bases sitting between them. CDR3 DNA: TGCGCCAGCAGTGAGTCGCGGCTAGTCGGCACAGATACGCAGTATTTT. It codes for CASSESRLVGTDTQYF.

The V call is TRBV6-2 or TRBV6-3, the J call TRBJ2-7; D perhaps matches TRBD1 (6 bases). The CDR3 length is 16 residues. Trimming stripped 2 bases from V and 3 bases from J, with 17 bases between. CDR1 and CDR2 (germline): MNHEY, SVGEGT. The CDR3 here is CASSYPTDFRGYEQYF. The CDR3 DNA is TGTGCCAGCAGTTACCCTACGGATTTCAGGGGCTACGAGCAGTACTTC.

This sequence joins TRBV9 and TRBJ2-5, with D hard to call. The CDR3 contains 13 residues. Germline V gene lookup returns CDR1 SGDLS and CDR2 YYNGEE. V was pared by 0 bases and J by 4 bases, with 7 bases between. Written as DNA, the CDR3 is TGTGCCAGCAGCGTAGGTGGTGGAGAGACCCAGTACTTC. Translation: CASSVGGGETQYF.

Concerning this clonotype itself: The germline gene is not matched at one end of the junction; a read error may be the cause. This chain joins TRBV4-3 and TRBJ2-3, with 10 bases matching TRBD1. CDR1 and CDR2 from the germline V gene are LGHNA and YSLEER. This CDR3 spans 17 amino acids. The CDR3 here is CASSQVFGDRGTDTQYF. CDR3 coding DNA: TGCGCCAGCAGCCAAGTCTTTGGGGACAGGGGCACCGATACGCAGTATTTT.

V gene TRBV14 combines with J gene TRBJ2-1; no reliable D call. CDR3 length: 14 amino acids. Germline assignment: CDR1 SGHDN and CDR2 FVKESK. The ends were cut back, 1 base at V and 3 bases at J, with 7 bases in the middle. The CDR3 coding sequence is TGTGCCAGCAGCCAAGTAGGGATCTACAATGAGCAGTTCTTC. It translates to CASSQVGIYNEQFF. Complete variable domain (other parts from reference TRBV14 and TRBJ2-1): EAGVTQFPSHSVIEKGQTVTLRCDPISGHDNLYWYRRVMGKEIKFLLHFVKESKQDESGMPNNRFLAERTGGTYSTLKVQPAELEDSGVYFCASSQVGIYNEQFFGPGTRLTVL.

The V and J genes are TRBV20-1 and TRBJ2-1, with 13 bases fitting TRBD2. After removal of 3 bases from V and 3 bases from J, the junction contained 11 bases not matched to a gene. The length of the CDR3 is 18 residues. Germline V CDR1 and CDR2: DFQATT, SNEGSKA (reference sequence). DNA of the CDR3: TGCAGTGCTAGCTCCGGTCTGGGACTAGCGGGATTCTACAATGAGCAGTTCTTC. It translates to CSASSGLGLAGFYNEQFF.

The chain combines TRBV11-3 with TRBJ2-1; the D is unclear. Germline CDR1 reads SGHNT; CDR2 reads YENEEA. CDR3 size: 15 residues. V was shortened by 5 bases and J by 0 bases, with 11 bases between the two germline ends. CDR3 amino acids: CASSISRSSYNEQFF. The CDR3 nucleotides read TGTGCCAGCAGCATTAGCAGGAGCTCCTACAATGAGCAGTTCTTC.

This clonotype occurred a few times. V and J are TRBV11-1 and TRBJ2-2; the D gene could be TRBD1 or TRBD2 (7 bases each). The CDR3 has 15 residues. Per the germline V gene, CDR1 is SGHAT and CDR2 is FQDESV (reference sequence). V shed 7 bases and J shed 4 bases, with 16 bases lying between them. CDR3 sequence (DNA): TGTGCCAGCACCAATCTCAGGGGGGGCACCGGGGAGCTGTTTTTT. The encoded protein is CASTNLRGGTGELFF.

V usage is TRBV6-1 and J usage is TRBJ1-2; D uncertain. This CDR3 region has 14 residues. The V end was cut by 2 bases, the J end by 3 bases, with 10 bases between. In germline, CDR1 is MNHNS, CDR2 SASEGT. Written as DNA, the CDR3 is TGTGCCAGCAGTGAATTAGGGATTGACTATGGCTACACCTTC. As protein: CASSELGIDYGYTF.

This clonotype was detected only a few times. J is TRBJ2-2 and V is TRBV29-1; TRBD1 is a possible D gene (5 bases). With 3 bases removed from V and 2 bases from J, the gap between germline ends came to 10 bases. CDR3 length equals 14 residues. CDR1 is SQVTM and CDR2 is ANQGSEA in the germline V gene. This chain's CDR3 is CSVETEPNTGELFF. CDR3 DNA: TGCAGCGTTGAGACAGAACCTAACACCGGGGAGCTGTTTTTT.

J is TRBJ2-4 and V is TRBV28; tentatively, D is TRBD2 (7 bases). CDR3 size: 15 residues. V shed 6 bases and J shed 2 bases, with 14 bases lying between them. CDR1 MDHEN and CDR2 SYDVKM come from the germline V gene. CDR3 sequence reads: CASRKGGAPKNIQYF. In DNA, the CDR3 is TGTGCCAGCAGAAAGGGGGGGGCGCCCAAAAACATTCAGTACTTC.

The table lists this clonotype with a few counts. The chain joins TRBV7-2 to TRBJ1-2; D call uncertain. The CDR3 is made up of 15 amino acids. In germline, CDR1 is SGHTA, CDR2 FQGNSA. The V end lost 5 bases, the J end lost 0 bases, and 13 bases lay between the germline ends. CDR3 sequence (DNA): TGTGCCAGCAGCCAAACTAACACAGCTAACTATGGCTACACCTTC. Amino acid sequence: CASSQTNTANYGYTF.

This clonotype was seen a handful of times. The chain couples TRBV27 to TRBJ2-2; D unresolved. V dropped 2 bases and J dropped 0 bases, with 7 bases sitting between them. Germline CDR1 and CDR2: MNHEY and SMNVEV (reference sequence). CDR3 size: 15 residues. The CDR3, as DNA: TGTGCCAGCAGTTTACGGGCGGCGAACACCGGGGAGCTGTTTTTT. Translation: CASSLRAANTGELFF.

This clonotype was seen more than once but under ten times. V is TRBV29-1 and J is TRBJ2-1, with 12 bases aligning to TRBD2. CDR1 and CDR2 from the germline V gene are SQVTM and ANQGSEA. The CDR3 consists of 16 residues. V shed 6 bases and J 7 bases; nucleotides not matched to a gene: 13. The CDR3 bases are TGCAGCGTCAAAGCTAGCGGGGGGGCAGGTAGAAATGAGCAGTTCTTC. It yields the protein CSVKASGGAGRNEQFF.

This clonotype was found many times. The genes are TRBV29-1 and TRBJ2-5; unclear D gene. The germline CDR1 and CDR2 sequences are SQVTM and ANQGSEA. With 3 bases removed from V and 5 bases from J, the gap between germline ends came to 4 bases. This CDR3 has 10 amino acids. The CDR3 DNA reads as TGCAGCGTTGACTGGGAGACCCAGTACTTC. As protein: CSVDWETQYF.

This clonotype appeared a few times. J is TRBJ2-2 and V is TRBV18, with TRBD1 identical over 9 bases. The CDR3 extends over 15 amino acids. The V and J ends lost 3 bases and 3 bases, in that order; junction bases with no gene match: 2. Germline V gene lookup returns CDR1 KGHSH and CDR2 LQKENI. The CDR3 reads CASSPRDRDTGELFF. The CDR3 nucleotides read TGTGCCAGCTCACCTCGGGACAGGGACACCGGGGAGCTGTTTTTT.

In this sample, this clonotype turned up many times. The chain employs TRBV21-1 and TRBJ2-1; no DNA check was done on the table's D call, TRBD1. TRBV21-1 is deemed a pseudogene. This CDR3 comprises 16 residues. CDR3 DNA: TGTGCCAGCAGCAGGGCCCAGGGGACAGGGGCCGCTGAGCAGTTCTTC. This translates into CASSRAQGTGAAEQFF.

This clonotype was observed at least ten times. The J gene is TRBJ2-1, the V gene TRBV9; the D call may be TRBD1 or TRBD2 (6 bases each). V lost 3 bases and J 8 bases, leaving 15 bases between the germline ends. The length of the CDR3 is 14 residues. Germline V gives CDR1 SGDLS, CDR2 YYNGEE. The CDR3 loop reads CASSAGGGGYEQFF. The CDR3 DNA is TGTGCCAGCAGCGCCGGGGGTGGGGGCTATGAGCAGTTCTTC.